The sequence of this T cell receptor beta chain was determined in a study of blood T cell repertoires in COVID-19. Overall study context: COVID-19 samples from acute and convalescent phases originated in the United States, Italy and Spain. PBMCs, B-cell-depleted T cells, or T cells were the source of the cDNA or gDNA that made up the material.

In the authors' workflow: Reference gene primers were amplified, and this amplification served to estimate nucleated cell counts. Generated by immunoSEQ multiplex PCR, the TCRdb table keeps only in-frame clones and is missing some. Clone size and the V and J calls come from that table; the DNA yielded D and trimming. The sample has roughly 150,000 clones; roughly 85% are singletons. The V end was cut by 2 bases, the J end by 11 bases, with 13 bases between. This CDR3 comprises 13 residues. From germline, CDR1 is SQVTM and CDR2 ANQGSEA. The clonotype comes from a woman over 75 with acute or convalescent COVID-19. The specimen sequenced was peripheral blood. The rearrangement links TRBV29-1 to TRBJ2-6, with a possible D match to TRBD1 (6 bases). The chain's CDR3 is CSVENQGSYVLTF. The CDR3 DNA is TGCAGCGTTGAAAATCAGGGGAGTTACGTCCTGACTTTC.